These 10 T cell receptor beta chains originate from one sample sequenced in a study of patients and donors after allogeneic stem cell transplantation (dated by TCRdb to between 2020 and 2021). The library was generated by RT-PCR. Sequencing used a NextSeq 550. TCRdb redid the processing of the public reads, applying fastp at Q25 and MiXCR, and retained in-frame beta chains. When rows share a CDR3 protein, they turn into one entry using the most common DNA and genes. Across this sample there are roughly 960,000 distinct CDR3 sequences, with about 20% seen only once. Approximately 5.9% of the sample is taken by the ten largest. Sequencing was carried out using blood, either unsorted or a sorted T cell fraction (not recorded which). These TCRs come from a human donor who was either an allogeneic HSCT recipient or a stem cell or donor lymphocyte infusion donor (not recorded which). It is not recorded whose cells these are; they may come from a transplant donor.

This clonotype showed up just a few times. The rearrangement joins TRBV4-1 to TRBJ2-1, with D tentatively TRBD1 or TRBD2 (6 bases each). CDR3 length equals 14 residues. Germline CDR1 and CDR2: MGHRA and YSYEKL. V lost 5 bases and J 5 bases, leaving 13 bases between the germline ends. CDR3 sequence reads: CASSSWGADNEQFF. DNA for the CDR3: TGCGCCAGCAGCAGTTGGGGGGCCGACAATGAGCAGTTCTTC.

This CDR3 is CASSLLRESYGYTF. The CDR3 DNA reads as TGCGCCAGCAGCTTGTTGAGGGAGAGCTATGGCTACACCTTC. This chain connects TRBV5-1 to TRBJ1-2; no firm D call. V was shortened by 1 base and J by 4 bases, with 11 bases between the two germline ends. From germline, CDR1 is SGHRS and CDR2 YFSETQ. This CDR3 is 14 amino acids long.

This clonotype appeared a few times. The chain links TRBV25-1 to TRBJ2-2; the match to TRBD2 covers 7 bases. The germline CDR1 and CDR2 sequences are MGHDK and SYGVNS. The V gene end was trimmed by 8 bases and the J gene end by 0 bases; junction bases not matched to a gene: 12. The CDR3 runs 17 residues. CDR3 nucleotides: TGTGCCAGCCAACCTGCGCGCGGGGGAGCGAACACCGGGGAGCTGTTTTTT. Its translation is CASQPARGGANTGELFF.

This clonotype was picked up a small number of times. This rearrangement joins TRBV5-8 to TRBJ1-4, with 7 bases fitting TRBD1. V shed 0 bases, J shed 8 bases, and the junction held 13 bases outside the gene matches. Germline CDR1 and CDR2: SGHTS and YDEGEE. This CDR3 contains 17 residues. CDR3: CASSLGAWTGPGEKLFF. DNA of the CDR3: TGTGCCAGCAGCTTGGGGGCGTGGACAGGCCCGGGGGAAAAACTGTTTTTT.

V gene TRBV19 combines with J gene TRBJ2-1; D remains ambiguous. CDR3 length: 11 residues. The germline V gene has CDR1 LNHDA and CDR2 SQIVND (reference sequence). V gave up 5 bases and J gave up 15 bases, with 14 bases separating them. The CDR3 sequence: CASSLTARWFF. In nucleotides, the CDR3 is TGTGCCAGTAGTCTTACAGCACGGTGGTTCTTC.

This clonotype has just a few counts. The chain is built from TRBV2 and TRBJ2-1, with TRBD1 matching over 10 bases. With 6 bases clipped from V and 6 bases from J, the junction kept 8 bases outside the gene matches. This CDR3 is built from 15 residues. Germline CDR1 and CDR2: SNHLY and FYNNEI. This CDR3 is CASSYRDRGSNEQFF. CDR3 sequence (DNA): TGTGCCAGCAGCTACAGGGACAGGGGCAGCAATGAGCAGTTCTTC.

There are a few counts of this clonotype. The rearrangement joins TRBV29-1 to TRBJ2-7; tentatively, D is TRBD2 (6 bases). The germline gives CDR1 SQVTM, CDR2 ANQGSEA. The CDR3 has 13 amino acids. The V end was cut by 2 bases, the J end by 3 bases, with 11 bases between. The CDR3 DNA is TGCAGCGTTGAACAGGGAGGACACTACGAGCAGTACTTC. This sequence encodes CSVEQGGHYEQYF.

CDR3 nucleotides: TGTGCCAGCAGAGGGGGACTCTCCCTGTCTGGGGCCAACGTCCTGACTTTC. Amino acids: CASRGGLSLSGANVLTF. V usage is TRBV2 and J usage is TRBJ2-6, with D perhaps matching TRBD1 or TRBD2 (6 bases each). The CDR3 extends over 17 amino acids. V gave up 6 bases and J gave up 1 base, with 16 bases separating them. The germline V gene encodes CDR1 SNHLY and CDR2 FYNNEI.

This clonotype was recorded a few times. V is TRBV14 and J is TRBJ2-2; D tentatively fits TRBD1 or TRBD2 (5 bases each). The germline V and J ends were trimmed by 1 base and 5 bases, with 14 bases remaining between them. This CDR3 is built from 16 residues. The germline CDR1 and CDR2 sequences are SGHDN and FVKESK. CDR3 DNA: TGTGCCAGCAGCCAAGGGCGGCAGGGACCAACCGGGGAGCTGTTTTTT. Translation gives CASSQGRQGPTGELFF.

CDR3: CASSKGQACWGTEAFF. DNA of the CDR3: TGTGCCAGCAGCAAAGGACAGGCATGTTGGGGCACTGAAGCTTTCTTT. V and J are TRBV21-1 and TRBJ1-1; whether TRBD1, the table's D call, matches the DNA was not checked. TRBV21-1 is listed as a pseudogene. The CDR3 contains 16 residues.